Listed below are T cell receptor beta chains from one sample, sequenced in a study of OX40 agonist ivuxolimab in advanced cancers. Method: immunoSEQ multiplex PCR; TCRdb's copy keeps in-frame clones and lacks some. The table records fewer than 65,000 clones, about 83% of them present only once. The source was CD4+ or CD8+ T cells sorted from blood, collected in a trial of the OX40 agonist ivuxolimab. These receptor sequences come from an adult with an advanced solid tumor such as melanoma, head and neck, liver or kidney cancer. The CDR3 runs from the conserved cysteine through the conserved F or W. D genes are given only for firm matches. Some rows mark clone size as missing; the rest say once, few, many or name a class of expanded clone.

V gene,J gene,D gene,clone size,CDR3 protein,CDR3 DNA
TRBV7-2,TRBJ2-3,NA,NA,CASSLGTARTQYF,TGTGCCAGCAGCCTGGGGACCGCGCGAACGCAGTATTTT
TRBV2,TRBJ2-5,NA,NA,CASRSGRIRYF,TGTGCCAGCAGGAGTGGGAGGATCCGATACTTC
TRBV5-1,TRBJ2-4,TRBD2,NA,CASSDGGWRGAGFENIQYF,TGCGCCAGCAGCGACGGGGGATGGCGGGGGGCCGGGTTTGAAAACATTCAGTACTTC
TRBV5-1,TRBJ2-5,TRBD1,NA,CASSPSGQGETQYF,TGCGCCAGCAGCCCCTCGGGACAGGGCGAGACCCAGTACTTC
TRBV2,TRBJ2-1,TRBD2,NA,CASMGGSGRASSYNEQFF,TGTGCCAGCATGGGAGGTAGCGGGAGGGCTAGCTCCTACAATGAGCAGTTCTTC
TRBV10-1,TRBJ2-5,NA,NA,CASSESGTPETQYF,TGCGCCAGCAGTGAGAGCGGGACACCAGAGACCCAGTACTTC
TRBV7-2,TRBJ2-7,NA,NA,CASSLYSLEQYF,TGTGCCAGCAGCTTATATTCCCTCGAGCAGTACTTC
TRBV6-5,TRBJ1-4,NA,NA,CASSYSRGSNEKLFF,TGTGCCAGCAGTTACTCGCGGGGATCCAATGAAAAACTGTTTTTT
TRBV11-3,TRBJ2-6,TRBD1,NA,CASSRGGRGRTGANVLTF,TGTGCCAGCAGCCGAGGGGGCAGGGGGCGGACTGGGGCCAACGTCCTGACTTTC
TRBV5-1,TRBJ2-7,TRBD1,NA,CASSFRDRRYEQYF,TGCGCCAGCAGCTTCCGGGACAGGAGATACGAGCAGTACTTC
TRBV29-1,TRBJ2-2,TRBD1,NA,CSVAGQGGAGELFF,TGCAGCGTTGCGGGACAGGGTGGAGCGGGGGAGCTGTTTTTT
TRBV11-2,TRBJ1-1,NA,NA,CASSPRTEAFF,TGTGCCAGCAGTCCACGGACCGAAGCTTTCTTT
TRBV11-2,TRBJ2-5,NA,NA,CASSSDKETQYF,TGTGCCAGCAGCTCCGACAAGGAGACCCAGTACTTC
TRBV7-8,TRBJ2-3,NA,once,CASIRLLTGQGPDTQYF,TGTGCCAGCATCCGTTTGCTAACGGGCCAGGGGCCAGATACGCAGTATTTT
TRBV7-9,TRBJ2-1,TRBD2,NA,CASSLLTTSGTYNEQFF,TGTGCCAGCAGCTTGCTTACAACTAGCGGCACCTACAATGAGCAGTTCTTC
TRBV19,TRBJ1-1,NA,NA,CASGTSLMNTEAFF,TGTGCCAGCGGAACAAGTCTAATGAACACTGAAGCTTTCTTT
TRBV6-5,TRBJ1-1,NA,once,CASSYQGWGTEAFF,TGTGCCAGCAGTTACCAGGGGTGGGGCACTGAAGCTTTCTTT
TRBV6-6,TRBJ2-1,NA,NA,CASSYRDIGYRFF,TGTGCCAGCAGTTACCGGGACATTGGATATCGGTTCTTC
TRBV29-1,TRBJ1-1,NA,NA,CSVEDLQWGAEAFF,TGCAGCGTTGAAGATCTTCAGTGGGGAGCTGAAGCTTTCTTT
TRBV30,TRBJ2-3,NA,once,CAWVRGSDTQYF,TGTGCCTGGGTTAGGGGTTCAGATACGCAGTATTTT
TRBV5-8,TRBJ2-2,TRBD1,NA,CASSLYRGNTGELFF,TGTGCCAGCAGCTTGTACAGGGGAAACACCGGGGAGCTGTTTTTT
TRBV15,TRBJ2-7,NA,NA,CATSSLEGRTYEQYF,TGTGCCACCAGCTCGCTCGAGGGGAGGACCTACGAGCAGTACTTC
TRBV4-1,TRBJ2-7,TRBD2,NA,CASSQDSRGLAGGPWYEQYF,TGCGCCAGCAGCCAAGATTCTAGAGGACTAGCGGGAGGGCCCTGGTACGAGCAGTACTTC
TRBV19,TRBJ2-1,NA,NA,CASSWAGATSEQFF,TGTGCCAGTAGTTGGGCGGGCGCTACAAGTGAGCAGTTCTTC
TRBV6-1,TRBJ1-4,NA,NA,CASRVFPNEKLFF,TGTGCCAGCAGAGTGTTCCCTAATGAAAAACTGTTTTTT
TRBV7-8,TRBJ2-2,TRBD1,NA,CASSSSTGGYTGELFF,TGTGCCAGCAGCTCCTCGACAGGGGGGTACACCGGGGAGCTGTTTTTT
TRBV7-6,TRBJ2-3,NA,NA,CASSSRTDTQYF,TGTGCCAGCAGCTCACGCACAGATACGCAGTATTTT
TRBV7-2,TRBJ1-5,TRBD1,few,CASSPTGTGNQPQHF,TGTGCCAGCAGCCCGACCGGGACAGGGAATCAGCCCCAGCATTTT
TRBV4-1,TRBJ1-2,TRBD1,NA,CASSQGRTGTGYTF,TGCGCCAGCAGCCAAGGTAGGACAGGGACTGGCTACACCTTC
TRBV5-1,TRBJ2-3,TRBD2,NA,CASSRTSPTDTQYF,TGCGCCAGTTCGCGGACTAGCCCCACAGATACGCAGTATTTT
TRBV5-8,TRBJ1-2,NA,NA,CASSVVLGGDYGYTF,TGTGCCAGCAGCGTGGTGTTGGGAGGGGACTATGGCTACACCTTC
TRBV15,TRBJ2-5,NA,few,CATSRWDSGFQETQYF,TGTGCCACCAGCAGATGGGATAGCGGCTTCCAAGAGACCCAGTACTTC
TRBV7-9,TRBJ2-1,NA,NA,CASSLDAGVSYNEQFF,TGTGCCAGCAGCTTAGATGCAGGGGTCTCCTACAATGAGCAGTTCTTC
TRBV2,TRBJ1-4,NA,NA,CASRLDEGGINEKLFF,TGTGCCAGCAGACTAGACGAGGGGGGGATTAATGAAAAACTGTTTTTT
TRBV7-2,TRBJ2-5,TRBD1,NA,CASSLSTGGRETQYF,TGTGCCAGCAGCTTATCAACAGGGGGCCGGGAGACCCAGTACTTC
TRBV6-4,TRBJ1-2,NA,NA,CASSDSNRMAGYTF,TGTGCCAGCAGTGACTCGAACCGGATGGCTGGCTACACCTTC
TRBV18,TRBJ1-6,NA,NA,CASSPGLGDSPLHF,TGTGCCAGCTCACCGGGCCTAGGGGATTCACCCCTCCACTTT
TRBV19,TRBJ2-3,TRBD1,NA,CASRTGGEVSDTQYF,TGTGCCAGTAGAACAGGGGGCGAGGTCTCGGATACGCAGTATTTT
TRBV11-2,TRBJ2-7,TRBD2,once,CASSSQRGTYEQYF,TGTGCCAGCAGCTCTCAGCGGGGTACCTACGAGCAGTACTTC
TRBV28,TRBJ2-6,TRBD1,few,CASSSYRGLGANVLTF,TGTGCCAGCAGTTCATACAGGGGTCTCGGGGCCAACGTCCTGACTTTC
TRBV30,TRBJ1-1,NA,NA,CAWSPAATEAFF,TGTGCCTGGAGTCCAGCGGCCACTGAAGCTTTCTTT
TRBV11-2,TRBJ1-2,NA,NA,CASSPGFSHYGYTF,TGTGCCAGCAGCCCGGGTTTTTCTCACTATGGCTACACCTTC
TRBV18,TRBJ1-5,NA,NA,CASSDLRDINQPQHF,TGTGCCAGCTCAGACCTCCGGGACATCAATCAGCCCCAGCATTTT
TRBV19,TRBJ2-5,NA,NA,CASRDGGPQETQYF,TGTGCCAGTAGGGACGGGGGGCCCCAAGAGACCCAGTACTTC
TRBV7-9,TRBJ1-5,NA,few,CASSPRNQPQHF,TGTGCCAGCAGCCCCCGCAATCAGCCCCAGCATTTT
TRBV5-4,TRBJ2-1,TRBD1,NA,CASSRDRDDEQFF,TGTGCCAGCAGCCGGGACAGGGACGATGAGCAGTTCTTC
TRBV6-5,TRBJ1-5,NA,once,CASSYSGPSPNQPQHF,TGTGCCAGCAGTTACTCGGGACCCAGCCCCAATCAGCCCCAGCATTTT
TRBV5-1,TRBJ2-7,TRBD2,NA,CASSGTSGSSYEQYF,TGCGCCAGCAGCGGAACTAGCGGGAGTTCCTACGAGCAGTACTTC
TRBV5-1,TRBJ2-3,TRBD1,NA,CASSPFGTGVGTQYF,TGCGCCAGCAGCCCCTTCGGGACAGGGGTCGGTACGCAGTATTTT
TRBV5-4,TRBJ2-5,TRBD2,NA,CASSPGLAGVETQYF,TGTGCCAGCAGCCCGGGACTAGCGGGGGTTGAGACCCAGTACTTC